One and the same sample provided the 31 T cell receptor beta chains below, sequenced in a study of identical twins. MiXCR was run by TCRdb on the 5' RACE reads, yielding one entry per CDR3 protein. This sample has 200,000 to 300,000 distinct CDR3 sequences, with 6.5% to 9% found just once. These data were also reused for a study on yellow fever vaccine responses in identical twins.

Sequencing input: CD8+ T cells sorted from blood. The receptors originated from a woman in her late teens or twenties in good health.

This clonotype was counted at least ten times. The chain links TRBV20-1 to TRBJ2-5; weak D call: TRBD1 (5 bases). The V end lost 3 bases, the J end lost 1 base, and 15 bases lay between the germline ends. This CDR3 has 15 amino acids. Germline CDR1 and CDR2: DFQATT and SNEGSKA (reference sequence). DNA of the CDR3: TGCAGTGCTAGTAGCTATGGGCAGGGCCAAGAGACCCAGTACTTC. The encoded protein is CSASSYGQGQETQYF.

The V and J genes are TRBV29-1 and TRBJ2-1, with D possibly being TRBD1 (5 bases). Germline loops: CDR1 SQVTM, CDR2 ANQGSEA. V was trimmed by 2 bases and J by 9 bases, leaving 17 bases between them. CDR3 length: 14 residues. CDR3 protein: CSVEPGQGYTEQFF. As DNA, the CDR3 is TGCAGCGTTGAACCGGGCCAGGGCTATACTGAGCAGTTCTTC.

This clonotype showed up many times. The rearrangement links TRBV3-1 to TRBJ2-2, with D perhaps given as TRBD1 or TRBD2 (5 bases each). Germline CDR1 and CDR2: LGHDT and YNNKEL (reference sequence). There are 18 residues in the CDR3. Trimming pared 0 bases from V and 1 base from J, leaving 15 bases between. The CDR3: CASSQDLRGAENTGELFF. CDR3 sequence (DNA): TGTGCCAGCAGCCAAGACCTTAGGGGAGCGGAGAACACCGGGGAGCTGTTTTTT.

This clonotype was counted at least ten times. This sequence joins TRBV11-2 and TRBJ2-1; D might be TRBD2 (6 bases). Trimming cost V 0 bases and J 0 bases, with 12 bases left between them. CDR1 is SGHAT and CDR2 is FQNNGV in the germline V gene. This CDR3 region has 17 residues. CDR3 protein: CASSLDRAGSSYNEQFF. Here the CDR3 DNA reads TGTGCCAGCAGCTTAGACCGCGCGGGAAGCTCCTACAATGAGCAGTTCTTC.

The chain joins TRBV2 to TRBJ2-2; 10 nucleotides line up with TRBD1. The junction had 5 bases not matched to a gene; V was cut back by 6 bases and J by 4 bases. Germline values: CDR1 SNHLY, CDR2 FYNNEI. The CDR3 is 15 residues long. The DNA of the CDR3 is TGTGCCAGCAGCGACAGGGGGCGAGTCACCGGGGAGCTGTTTTTT. Amino acid sequence: CASSDRGRVTGELFF.

This chain connects TRBV2 to TRBJ1-4; D call uncertain. Germline CDR1 reads SNHLY; CDR2 reads FYNNEI. The CDR3 totals 15 residues. V was cut by 3 bases and J by 7 bases, with 15 bases left in between. CDR3 DNA: TGTGCCAGCAGTGAGAGGTCCGATCTCGGTGAAAAACTGTTTTTT. Translated: CASSERSDLGEKLFF.

The table lists this clonotype with a few counts. V and J are TRBV12-3 or TRBV12-4 and TRBJ1-1, with D hard to call. This CDR3 spans 12 amino acids. The V end lost 1 base, the J end lost 9 bases, and 9 bases lay between the germline ends. The CDR3 bases are TGTGCCAGCAGTTTAGATCAGGAAAAAGCTTTCTTT. It is translated as CASSLDQEKAFF.

This clonotype showed up many times. J is TRBJ2-7 and V is TRBV7-8, with TRBD2 matching over 7 bases. This CDR3 spans 15 amino acids. Trimming cost V 5 bases and J 5 bases; bases outside gene matches: 12. Germline V gene lookup returns CDR1 SGHVS and CDR2 FQNEAQ. For the CDR3, the DNA is TGTGCCAGCAGCCTCTCCGGGACTATGGCCCACGAGCAGTACGTC. Its translation: CASSLSGTMAHEQYV.

This clonotype came up many times. This CDR3 is CASSPTGMDQPQHF. The CDR3 nucleotides are TGTGCCAGCAGTCCGACAGGGATGGATCAGCCCCAGCATTTT. V and J are TRBV12-3 or TRBV12-4 and TRBJ1-5; 7 bases align to TRBD1. Trimming cost V 5 bases and J 5 bases; bases outside gene matches: 6. The CDR3 consists of 14 residues.

This clonotype was seen ten or more times. This sequence joins TRBV12-3 or TRBV12-4 and TRBJ2-3; D unclear. CDR3 length: 15 residues. V shed 3 bases and J shed 2 bases, with 12 bases lying between them. The CDR3 spells CASSFWRPSTDTQYF. CDR3 sequence (DNA): TGTGCCAGCAGTTTCTGGCGCCCATCCACAGATACGCAGTATTTT.

J is TRBJ1-6 and V is TRBV11-2; maybe TRBD1 (5 bases). Between the trimmed V and J ends, which lost 1 base and 10 bases, there was a span of 11 bases. The CDR3 consists of 14 residues. CDR1 is SGHAT, CDR2 FQNNGV, per germline. The CDR3 region has the DNA TGTGCCAGCAGCTTAGCAGGGATGGGGTCACCCCTCCACTTT. It is translated as CASSLAGMGSPLHF.

This clonotype was picked up many times. This chain connects TRBV5-8 to TRBJ2-1; the match to TRBD1 covers 10 bases. The V gene's germline CDR1 is SGHTS and CDR2 YDEGEE. The CDR3 runs to 15 residues. After removal of 4 bases from V and 3 bases from J, the junction contained 4 bases not matched to a gene. CDR3 nucleotide sequence: TGTGCCAGCAGCCCCCGGGACAGGGGCTACAATGAGCAGTTCTTC. Translation: CASSPRDRGYNEQFF.

This clonotype was picked up many times. The chain carries TRBV7-9 and TRBJ2-7; no firm D call. V lost 3 bases and J 0 bases, leaving 9 bases between the germline ends. Per germline, CDR1 SEHNR and CDR2 FQNEAQ (reference sequence). The CDR3 is 14 amino acids. The CDR3: CASSFPQSSYEQYF. CDR3 in DNA: TGTGCCAGCAGCTTTCCGCAGAGCTCCTACGAGCAGTACTTC.

This chain links TRBV12-3 or TRBV12-4 with TRBJ1-4, with D possibly matching TRBD1 (5 bases). The CDR3 is 12 residues long. V lost 3 bases, J lost 12 bases, and 11 bases lay in between. CDR3 DNA: TGTGCCAGCAGTTTCGGGGGGACGCAACTGTTTTTT. It yields the protein CASSFGGTQLFF.

This clonotype was seen a few times. The rearrangement joins TRBV10-2 to TRBJ2-5; no definite D call. In germline, CDR1 is WSHSY, CDR2 SAAADI. The ends were cut back, 10 bases at V and 3 bases at J, with 6 bases in the middle. The CDR3 totals 10 residues. CDR3 nucleotide sequence: TGCGCCACCATGGAAGAGACCCAGTACTTC. This encodes CATMEETQYF.

This clonotype was counted ten times or more. The chain uses TRBV6-4 and TRBJ2-3; 8 bases align to TRBD1. The CDR3 covers 13 residues. Per the germline V gene, CDR1 is MRHNA and CDR2 is SNTAGT. The junction had 4 bases not matched to a gene; V was cut back by 10 bases and J by 1 base. The CDR3 loop is CATSTGGTDTQYF. CDR3 DNA: TGTGCCACTTCGACAGGGGGCACAGATACGCAGTATTTT.

The chain couples TRBV6-5 to TRBJ1-1; no firm D call. Germline lookup yields CDR1 MNHEY and CDR2 SVGAGI. The CDR3 is 15 amino acids. Trimming left V 0 bases short and J 1 base short, with 9 bases between. The CDR3: CASSYSATTNTEAFF. The CDR3 nucleotides read TGTGCCAGCAGTTACTCGGCTACCACGAACACTGAAGCTTTCTTT.

The rearrangement links TRBV5-1 to TRBJ2-1; TRBD2 matches at 11 bases. This CDR3 has 16 residues. Germline V lookup: CDR1 SGHRS, CDR2 YFSETQ. J gave up 6 bases and V 5 bases, and 10 bases lay outside the gene matches. The DNA for the CDR3 is TGCGCCAGCAGGTCTACGGCTAGCGGGGGGCTCAATGAGCAGTTCTTC. It translates to CASRSTASGGLNEQFF. Full variable domain (missing parts from reference TRBV5-1 and TRBJ2-1): KAGVTQTPRYLIKTRGQQVTLSCSPISGHRSVSWYQQTPGQGLQFLFEYFSETQRNKGNFPGRFSGRQFSNSRSEMNVSTLELGDSALYLCASRSTASGGLNEQFFGPGTRLTVL.

In this sample, this clonotype turned up many times. The chain employs TRBV7-8 and TRBJ1-5, with D unclear. The germline gives CDR1 SGHVS, CDR2 FQNEAQ. There are 17 residues in the CDR3. The V end lost 3 bases, the J end lost 2 bases, and 17 bases lay between the germline ends. CDR3 protein: CASSLYESYMGNQPQHF. As DNA, the CDR3 is TGTGCCAGCAGCTTGTATGAGAGTTATATGGGCAATCAGCCCCAGCATTTT.

The chain recombines TRBV10-3 with TRBJ2-2; D may be TRBD1 (5 bases). CDR3 size: 12 residues. CDR1 is ENHRY, CDR2 SYGVKD, per germline. V gave up 8 bases and J gave up 1 base, with 5 bases separating them. The CDR3 DNA follows: TGTGCCATCGGACAGAACACCGGGGAGCTGTTTTTT. Encoded protein: CAIGQNTGELFF.

The chain has TRBV3-1 and TRBJ2-1; 8 positions agree with TRBD2. V dropped 2 bases and J dropped 2; count of bases not matched to a gene: 8. The CDR3 covers 17 residues. The germline CDR1 and CDR2 sequences are LGHDT and YNNKEL (reference sequence). The CDR3, as DNA: TGTGCCAGCAGCCAACCCCTTAGCGGGGCCACCTACAATGAGCAGTTCTTC. It translates to CASSQPLSGATYNEQFF.

This clonotype occurred many times. The chain is built from TRBV3-1 and TRBJ2-1, with 7 bases that match TRBD1. The CDR3 has 17 residues. V gave up 0 bases and J gave up 5 bases; unmatched junction bases: 10. Germline CDR1 reads LGHDT; CDR2 reads YNNKEL (reference sequence). CDR3 nucleotides: TGTGCCAGCAGCCAAGAGACGCGACAGGGTTGGAACAATGAGCAGTTCTTC. This gives the protein CASSQETRQGWNNEQFF.

CDR3 protein: CASSLYLADPRTGELFF. CDR3 coding DNA: TGTGCCAGCAGTTTATACCTAGCGGATCCTAGAACCGGGGAGCTGTTTTTT. The chain is built from TRBV27 and TRBJ2-2, with 7 bases fitting TRBD2. J lost 5 bases, V lost 1 base, and 10 bases had no gene match. The CDR3 covers 17 residues. Germline V gives CDR1 MNHEY, CDR2 SMNVEV (reference sequence).

J is TRBJ2-1 and V is TRBV24-1; D is possibly TRBD1 (6 bases). Germline V gene data show CDR1 as KGHDR and CDR2 as SFDVKD. The CDR3 has 16 residues. The V end was cut by 4 bases, the J end by 1 base, with 13 bases between. The CDR3 reads CATSDFGTSSYNEQFF. CDR3 nucleotides: TGTGCCACCAGTGACTTTGGGACATCTTCCTACAATGAGCAGTTCTTC.

This clonotype was observed many times. The chain is built from TRBV12-3 or TRBV12-4 and TRBJ2-2, with 8 bases lining up with TRBD1. J gave up 3 bases and V 6 bases, and 9 bases lay outside the gene matches. This CDR3 has 16 amino acids. The CDR3 reads CASSHDRDRYTGELFF. The CDR3 nucleotides read TGTGCCAGCAGCCATGACCGGGACAGGTACACCGGGGAGCTGTTTTTT.

This clonotype was observed at least ten times. The chain links TRBV6-5 to TRBJ1-6, with D tentatively TRBD1 (5 bases). With 8 bases removed from V and 4 bases from J, the gap between germline ends came to 18 bases. Germline V gene lookup returns CDR1 MNHEY and CDR2 SVGAGI. The CDR3 length is 16 residues. The CDR3 spells CASSREGAFYNSPLHF. The CDR3 nucleotides read TGTGCCAGCTCTCGAGAAGGGGCCTTTTATAATTCACCCCTCCACTTT.

This clonotype appeared a few times. The CDR3 DNA reads as TGTGCCAGCAGTCAGACTAGCGGGAGGGCCGTGTCGGCTTTAGATACGCAGTATTTT. Protein sequence: CASSQTSGRAVSALDTQYF. V and J are TRBV28 and TRBJ2-3; 14 bases fit TRBD2. With 5 bases clipped from V and 5 bases from J, the junction kept 15 bases outside the gene matches. Germline-derived CDR1 and CDR2 are MDHEN and SYDVKM. CDR3 size: 19 residues.

This clonotype occurred many times. The rearrangement joins TRBV15 to TRBJ2-1, with 7 bases aligning to TRBD1. Germline CDR1 reads LNHNV; CDR2 reads YYDKDF (reference sequence). The CDR3 totals 16 residues. The ends lost 3 bases at V and 2 bases at J; junction bases unmatched: 7. The CDR3, as DNA: TGTGCCACCAGCAGCCTCCGACAGGGCCCCTACAATGAGCAGTTCTTC. It translates to CATSSLRQGPYNEQFF.

Many counts were recorded for this clonotype. The gene calls are TRBV9 and TRBJ1-4; 7 nucleotides agree with TRBD1. This CDR3 comprises 13 residues. V shed 4 bases and J 7 bases; nucleotides not matched to a gene: 4. CDR1 is SGDLS and CDR2 is YYNGEE in the germline V gene. This chain's CDR3 is CASSPTGTEKLFF. The CDR3 DNA is TGTGCCAGCAGCCCGACAGGGACTGAAAAACTGTTTTTT.

This clonotype came up many times. The chain links TRBV5-1 to TRBJ2-1, with TRBD2 as a possible D gene (6 bases). CDR1 is SGHRS, CDR2 YFSETQ, per germline. This CDR3 contains 16 residues. Deletions cut 0 bases from V and 1 base from J, with 11 bases between. In DNA form, the CDR3 reads TGCGCCAGCAGCTTGGCCGGGGGTAGTTCCTACAATGAGCAGTTCTTC. Amino acid sequence: CASSLAGGSSYNEQFF.

This clonotype has more than one count but fewer than ten. The V gene is TRBV28, the J gene TRBJ2-7, with D possibly being TRBD1 or TRBD2 (5 bases each). CDR1 and CDR2 from the germline V gene are MDHEN and SYDVKM. V was pared by 7 bases and J by 0 bases, with 16 bases between. The CDR3 runs 15 residues. Here the CDR3 reads CASTLGTGPSYEQYF. CDR3 sequence (DNA): TGTGCCAGCACCCTAGGAACGGGGCCCTCCTACGAGCAGTACTTC.